This T cell receptor (beta chain) was recovered during a study of Graves' ophthalmopathy and Graves' hyperthyroidism. Amplification of the TCR beta CDR3 regions used RNA transcripts (as template). First-round RT-PCR with HTBI primers preceded a second-round multiplex PCR. TCRdb independently ran MiXCR on the multiplex PCR reads; one entry per CDR3 protein. Of roughly 380,000 distinct CDR3 sequences in the sample, 15% are singletons; the top ten hold 5.5% to 7%. Trimming pared 4 bases from V and 3 bases from J, leaving 12 bases between. The germline V gene encodes CDR1 MNHNS and CDR2 SASEGT. This CDR3 is 14 amino acids long. Patients were excluded if they had other autoimmune diseases or uncontrolled infections, and likewise if pregnancy or lactation applied. There are many counts of this clonotype. Its antigen is undetermined. Overall study findings and caveats: In blood, most expanded thyroid clonotypes above 0.001 frequency were also detected.

The V and J genes are TRBV6-1 and TRBJ1-1; unclear D gene. The sequencing input was peripheral blood. This receptor was obtained from a woman aged 18-29 years with stable Graves' hyperthyroidism. The CDR3 region is CASSVRRRDTEAFF. The CDR3 DNA follows: TGTGCCAGCAGTGTCCGGAGGAGGGACACTGAAGCTTTCTTT.